Described below is a single TCR beta chain sequence and its context. As yet, its antigen is unknown. The CDR3 is 12 amino acids. V lost 2 bases and J lost 8, with 9 bases in between. TCRdb passed the reads through MiXCR, listing each CDR3 protein once. The sample lists a few hundred thousand distinct CDR3 sequences, roughly a third seen once, with approximately 12% in the top ten. The sample originates from a study of T cell repertoires in cytomegalovirus infection. The sequencing here drew on cultured PBMCs, taken from culture after CMV antigen stimulation. This receptor was identified in a human donor in good health (CMV status not recorded). Some clones in this sample may be carry-over from other donors' samples. The chain is built from TRBV12-3 or TRBV12-4 and TRBJ1-2, with D uncertain. In DNA form, the CDR3 reads TGTGCCAGCAGTTTACTCCGGAGGGGCTACACCTTC. As protein: CASSLLRRGYTF.